The present TCR beta chain was sequenced within a study of immune characteristics of hereditary and idiopathic chronic pancreatitis. Study-wide results and caveats: Both chronic pancreatitis groups had higher TCRbeta diversity and lower clonality than controls. Gene families like TRBV10, TRBV19, TRBV23 and TRBV5 were used differently between subtypes.

To note about this clone: What it recognizes is unknown.

Chronic pancreatitis tissue was collected during total pancreatectomy with islet autotransplantation. CDR3 length: 12 residues. CDR1 and CDR2 from the germline V gene are SGHRS and YFSETQ. With 0 bases removed from V and 5 bases from J, the gap between germline ends came to 5 bases. The assay was immunoSEQ multiplex PCR, and TCRdb's table has in-frame clones only and misses some. The data show around 1,800 clones, with about 80% seen just once and more than 15% held by the top ten. The receptor was isolated from a human donor with chronic pancreatitis. Specimen: pancreas tissue with hereditary chronic pancreatitis. V and J are TRBV5-1 and TRBJ2-5; D ambiguous. The CDR3 nucleotides are TGCGCCAGCAGCTTGGCCTTGGAGACCCAGTACTTC. Residues: CASSLALETQYF.